Each of the 32 T cell receptor beta chains below was sequenced from the same sample in a study of response to subunit inactivated influenza vaccine. MiXCR, run by TCRdb on the RT-PCR reads, gives a single entry per CDR3 protein. The sample holds fewer than 200,000 distinct CDR3 sequences, around a tenth seen once. The sequencing here drew on non-naive T cells sorted from PBMCs, taken on the day of vaccination. Receptor source: a man between 45 and 60 years old who received an inactivated influenza vaccine.

The chain combines TRBV28 with TRBJ1-3, with no clear D. This CDR3 has 14 residues. Germline V gene data show CDR1 as MDHEN and CDR2 as SYDVKM. V lost 1 base, J lost 3 bases, and 7 bases lay in between. The CDR3 protein is CASSLLAYGNTIYF. The CDR3 DNA reads as TGTGCCAGCAGTTTATTGGCTTATGGAAACACCATATATTTT.

V usage is TRBV6-2 or TRBV6-3 and J usage is TRBJ2-1, with 13 bases lining up with TRBD2. The CDR3 is 15 amino acids. The ends lost 6 bases at V and 6 bases at J; junction bases unmatched: 5. Germline lookup yields CDR1 MNHEY and CDR2 SVGEGT. The CDR3 nucleotides read TGTGCCAGCAGCCTAACTAGCGGGAGGGCCAATGAGCAGTTCTTC. Translation gives CASSLTSGRANEQFF.

This clonotype was found a few times. The rearrangement links TRBV28 to TRBJ1-4, with no clear D. The germline V and J ends were trimmed by 6 bases and 4 bases, with 18 bases remaining between them. The length of the CDR3 is 16 residues. The germline V gene has CDR1 MDHEN and CDR2 SYDVKM. CDR3 sequence (DNA): TGTGCCAGCAGCCATACCCTCAGACTGATTAATGAAAAACTGTTTTTT. Residues: CASSHTLRLINEKLFF.

This clonotype was observed a few times. V usage is TRBV14 and J usage is TRBJ2-5; the D is unclear. Germline loops: CDR1 SGHDN, CDR2 FVKESK. V lost 1 base to trimming and J lost 2 bases, with 8 bases between them. This CDR3 is built from 14 residues. CDR3 residues: CASSQVGLQETQYF. CDR3 in DNA: TGTGCCAGCAGCCAAGTTGGCCTACAAGAGACCCAGTACTTC.

The chain carries TRBV12-3 or TRBV12-4 and TRBJ1-2; D remains ambiguous. V lost 6 bases and J 8 bases, leaving 16 bases between the germline ends. The CDR3 is 13 residues long. CDR3 region: CASSRGSPGGYTF. Written as DNA, the CDR3 is TGTGCCAGCAGCCGCGGATCTCCGGGGGGCTACACCTTC.

In its sample, this clonotype was seen a few times. The rearrangement links TRBV4-3 to TRBJ2-1, with 7 bases aligning to TRBD1. The CDR3 sequence is 15 residues long. V lost 4 bases to trimming and J lost 10 bases; unmatched junction nucleotides: 13. CDR1 and CDR2 (germline): LGHNA, YSLEER. The CDR3 DNA sequence: TGCGCCAGCAGCCGTTCCAGGACAGGCAGGAAGGAGCAGTTCTTC. Translated, it gives CASSRSRTGRKEQFF.

The rearrangement links TRBV25-1 to TRBJ1-4; D possibly corresponds to TRBD1 (5 bases). The CDR3 has 14 residues. Trimming cost V 11 bases and J 2 bases, with 15 bases left between them. Germline assignment: CDR1 MGHDK and CDR2 SYGVNS. The CDR3 is CAATDIYTNEKLFF. The CDR3 coding sequence is TGTGCCGCGACAGACATTTATACTAATGAAAAACTGTTTTTT. The full variable domain, with the rest looked up from reference TRBV25-1 and TRBJ1-4, is EADIYQTPRYLVIGTGKKITLECSQTMGHDKMYWYQQDPGMELHLIHYSYGVNSTEKGDLSSESTVSRIRTEHFPLTLESARPSHTSQYLCAATDIYTNEKLFFGSGTQLSVL.

In this sample, this clonotype turned up a few times. This sequence joins TRBV7-6 and TRBJ2-1; TRBD2 matches at 8 bases. J lost 5 bases, V lost 1 base, and 7 bases had no gene match. Germline V CDR1 and CDR2: SGHVS, FNYEAQ. This CDR3 is 16 amino acids long. CDR3 loop: CASSLVGGRFNNEQFF. CDR3 nucleotide sequence: TGTGCCAGCAGCTTAGTAGGCGGGAGGTTCAACAATGAGCAGTTCTTC.

This clonotype was recorded a few times. This chain uses TRBV19 with TRBJ1-6; 9 bases align to TRBD1. The trim removed 6 bases at V and 8 bases at J, leaving 2 bases unmatched. CDR1 and CDR2 (germline): LNHDA, SQIVND (reference sequence). CDR3 length: 13 amino acids. The CDR3 protein is CASSGQGYSPLHF. CDR3 sequence (DNA): TGTGCCAGTAGCGGACAGGGGTATTCACCCCTCCACTTT. Combining the CDR3 with reference TRBV19 and TRBJ1-6 gives the whole variable domain DGGITQSPKYLFRKEGQNVTLSCEQNLNHDAMYWYRQDPGQGLRLIYYSQIVNDFQKGDIAEGYSVSREKKESFPLTVTSAQKNPTAFYLCASSGQGYSPLHFGNGTRLTVT.

This clonotype was found a few times. V gene TRBV3-1 combines with J gene TRBJ2-7; the match to TRBD1 covers 8 bases. The CDR3 contains 17 residues. CDR1 and CDR2 from the germline V gene are LGHDT and YNNKEL (reference sequence). V shed 4 bases, J shed 2 bases, and the junction held 13 bases outside the gene matches. CDR3: CASSPNAGQGMTYEQYF. The CDR3 DNA sequence: TGTGCCAGCAGCCCAAACGCCGGACAGGGAATGACCTACGAGCAGTACTTC.

This clonotype was detected many times. This sequence joins TRBV4-2 and TRBJ2-1; 14 nucleotides align to TRBD2. Germline V gene data show CDR1 as LGHNA and CDR2 as YNFKEQ. Losses at the gene ends were 0 bases for V and 6 bases for J; bases not matched to a gene: 19. The CDR3 runs to 22 residues. CDR3: CASSQDSPAGLAGVSFFNEQFF. The CDR3 DNA is TGTGCCAGCAGCCAAGATAGCCCCGCGGGACTAGCGGGAGTAAGCTTCTTCAATGAGCAGTTCTTC.

This clonotype was seen many times. The V gene is TRBV27, the J gene TRBJ1-1, with a weak D call TRBD1 (6 bases). Germline V CDR1 and CDR2: MNHEY, SMNVEV (reference sequence). V dropped 6 bases and J dropped 10 bases, with 15 bases sitting between them. This CDR3 contains 12 residues. CDR3 sequence reads: CASRLQGGRAFF. The CDR3 DNA is TGTGCCAGCAGACTACAGGGAGGTAGAGCTTTCTTT.

This clonotype rates as medium-sized. CDR3 sequence reads: CSANRDRGTDTQYF. In DNA, the CDR3 is TGCAGCGCCAACAGGGATCGAGGCACAGATACGCAGTATTTT. This sequence joins TRBV29-1 and TRBJ2-3; D perhaps matches TRBD1 (6 bases). V lost 7 bases and J 1 base, leaving 15 bases between the germline ends. The CDR3 loop spans 14 amino acids. Per germline, CDR1 SQVTM and CDR2 ANQGSEA.

This clonotype was detected only once. A much larger clone is a single base away; this may be a read error. The gene calls are TRBV6-2 or TRBV6-3 and TRBJ2-3; 12 bases are shared with TRBD2. This CDR3 region has 16 residues. Germline CDR1 MNHEY, CDR2 SVGEGT. CDR3 residues: CVSSLLAGGSTDTQYF. CDR3 DNA sequence: TGTGTCAGCAGTTTACTAGCGGGGGGAAGCACAGATACGCAGTATTTT.

This clonotype was observed a few times. Germline and junction disagree at one end, which may indicate a read error. V and J are TRBV7-2 and TRBJ2-5, with D unclear. The V gene's germline CDR1 is SGHTA and CDR2 FQGNSA. There are 14 residues in the CDR3. The CDR3 is CASSLGGSQGTQYF. CDR3 DNA sequence: TGTGCCAGCAGCTTAGGAGGCAGCCAAGGGACCCAGTACTTC. Together with reference TRBV7-2 and TRBJ2-5, the CDR3 gives the full variable domain: GAGVSQSPSNKVTEKGKDVELRCDPISGHTALYWYRQSLGQGLEFLIYFQGNSAPDKSGLPSDRFSAERTGGSVSTLTIQRTQQEDSAVYLCASSLGGSQGTQYFGPGTRLLVL.

This clonotype was detected ten times or more. The rearrangement joins TRBV25-1 to TRBJ1-2; D remains unclear. CDR1 and CDR2 (germline): MGHDK, SYGVNS. CDR3 length: 14 residues. V was cut by 6 bases and J by 8 bases, with 19 bases left in between. The CDR3 DNA reads TGTGCCAGCAGCCCTACAATTTCGGTAGCGGGCTACACCTTC. It encodes CASSPTISVAGYTF.

The sample holds a few counts of this clonotype. The chain is built from TRBV28 and TRBJ2-5, with unresolved D. Germline V gene data show CDR1 as MDHEN and CDR2 as SYDVKM. V lost 4 bases and J lost 7, with 7 bases in between. This CDR3 contains 11 residues. The CDR3 here is CASSSFGTQYF. CDR3 DNA: TGTGCCAGCAGTTCCTTTGGGACCCAGTACTTC.

This clonotype was seen repeatedly, ten times or more. The rearrangement uses TRBV29-1 and TRBJ2-1; 8 nucleotides line up with TRBD1. Germline assignment: CDR1 SQVTM and CDR2 ANQGSEA. The CDR3 is 15 amino acids. Trimming at V came to 7 bases and at J to 7 bases, leaving 15 bases not matched to a gene. CDR3 loop: CSGHLGDRTRNEQFF. CDR3 bases: TGCAGCGGGCACCTCGGGGACAGGACCCGAAATGAGCAGTTCTTC.

V gene TRBV25-1 combines with J gene TRBJ1-5, with 8 bases fitting TRBD1. The germline V gene encodes CDR1 MGHDK and CDR2 SYGVNS. The junction had 4 bases not matched to a gene; V was cut back by 3 bases and J by 9 bases. The CDR3 loop spans 13 amino acids. The CDR3 sequence is CASSETGASPQHF. DNA of the CDR3: TGTGCCAGCAGTGAGACAGGGGCCTCGCCCCAGCATTTT.

This clonotype was observed a handful of times. This rearrangement joins TRBV2 to TRBJ2-4, with D possibly being TRBD1 (6 bases). The CDR3 has 12 residues. With 6 bases removed from V and 7 bases from J, the gap between germline ends came to 10 bases. Germline V CDR1 and CDR2: SNHLY, FYNNEI. CDR3 nucleotides: TGTGCCAGCAGGGTGGACAGCAACATTCAGTACTTC. It yields the protein CASRVDSNIQYF.

This clonotype was seen at least ten times. V and J are TRBV12-3 or TRBV12-4 and TRBJ2-5, with D hard to call. The CDR3 is 12 residues long. Trimming left V 3 bases short and J 6 bases short, with 8 bases between. This chain's CDR3 is CASSLGAQTQYF. The CDR3 DNA follows: TGTGCCAGCAGTTTGGGTGCACAGACCCAGTACTTC.

The chain joins TRBV5-1 to TRBJ2-2; 9 bases are a match to TRBD2. Germline assignment: CDR1 SGHRS and CDR2 YFSETQ. With V trimmed by 4 bases and J by 5 bases, 6 bases remained unmatched. This CDR3 contains 15 residues. As DNA, the CDR3 is TGCGCCAGCAGCCCGTCTAGCGGGGAGACCGGGGAGCTGTTTTTT. Translating it yields CASSPSSGETGELFF.

The chain employs TRBV12-3 or TRBV12-4 and TRBJ2-2; 12 nucleotides line up with TRBD1. The CDR3 consists of 15 residues. With 6 bases clipped from V and 7 bases from J, the junction kept 6 bases outside the gene matches. The CDR3: CASRGGTGGVGELFF. The CDR3 nucleotides read TGTGCCAGCAGGGGAGGGACAGGGGGCGTCGGGGAGCTGTTTTTT.

This clonotype was observed many times. This rearrangement joins TRBV4-2 to TRBJ1-2, with D unclear. The CDR3 consists of 15 residues. Trimming shortened V by 0 bases and J by 2 bases, and 10 bases separated the two germline ends. Germline assignment: CDR1 LGHNA and CDR2 YNFKEQ. In nucleotides, the CDR3 is TGTGCCAGCAGCCAAGACCTAGGACGGAACTATGGCTACACCTTC. Translated: CASSQDLGRNYGYTF.

The gene calls are TRBV7-2 and TRBJ2-7, with D perhaps given as TRBD1 or TRBD2 (5 bases each). Germline-derived CDR1 and CDR2 are SGHTA and FQGNSA. This CDR3 contains 15 residues. V was cut by 5 bases and J by 1 base, with 15 bases left in between. CDR3 region: CASSATPGPSYEQYF. CDR3 sequence (DNA): TGTGCCAGCAGCGCAACACCGGGACCGTCCTACGAGCAGTACTTC.

The rearrangement links TRBV3-1 to TRBJ1-4; maybe TRBD1 (6 bases). This CDR3 is built from 14 residues. The V end was cut by 5 bases, the J end by 4 bases, with 11 bases between. Germline V CDR1 and CDR2: LGHDT, YNNKEL (reference sequence). CDR3 region: CASSGGGVNEKLFF. CDR3 DNA sequence: TGTGCCAGCAGCGGGGGGGGCGTTAATGAAAAACTGTTTTTT.

This clonotype was detected ten times or more. The V gene is TRBV7-2, the J gene TRBJ2-7; D is undetermined. Germline CDR1 reads SGHTA; CDR2 reads FQGNSA. V was clipped by 0 bases and J by 3 bases, with 9 bases between them. The CDR3 consists of 14 residues. DNA of the CDR3: TGTGCCAGCAGCTTAGCCACAGCAGACTACGAGCAGTACTTC. It yields the protein CASSLATADYEQYF.

The table lists this clonotype with many counts. The chain links TRBV12-3 or TRBV12-4 to TRBJ1-3; D is undetermined. The CDR3 totals 11 residues. Trimming took off 3 bases at V and 5 bases at J, with 2 bases between the two ends. The CDR3 reads CASSLRNTIYF. The CDR3, as DNA: TGTGCCAGCAGTTTGCGAAACACCATATATTTT.

This clonotype was picked up a small number of times. CDR3: CASSSKSNQPQHF. Here the CDR3 DNA reads TGTGCCAGCAGCTCGAAGAGCAATCAGCCCCAGCATTTT. V and J are TRBV7-2 and TRBJ1-5, with D unresolved. The germline gives CDR1 SGHTA, CDR2 FQGNSA. The CDR3 contains 13 residues. Trimming stripped 4 bases from V and 1 base from J, with 5 bases between.

This clonotype has just a few counts. The V call is TRBV4-1, the J call TRBJ1-2, with no clear D. The V and J ends lost 1 base and 8 bases respectively, with 11 bases between them. The CDR3 sequence is 13 residues long. Per the germline V gene, CDR1 is MGHRA and CDR2 is YSYEKL. CDR3: CASSQGTGMGYTF. The DNA of the CDR3 is TGCGCCAGCAGCCAAGGAACGGGGATGGGCTACACCTTC.

The rearrangement uses TRBV7-2 and TRBJ2-1; 15 bases fit TRBD2. Germline values: CDR1 SGHTA, CDR2 FQGNSA. The CDR3 sequence is 16 residues long. With V trimmed by 1 base and J by 10 bases, 5 bases remained unmatched. CDR3 nucleotide sequence: TGTGCCAGCAGCTTAGGTCAGGGACTAGCGGGAGGAGAGCAGTTCTTC. Translated, it gives CASSLGQGLAGGEQFF.

In its sample, this clonotype was seen many times. The V gene is TRBV2, the J gene TRBJ2-7, with D possibly TRBD1 on 6 matching bases. Germline V gene sequence: CDR1 SNHLY, CDR2 FYNNEI. CDR3 length equals 14 residues. The germline V and J ends were trimmed by 2 bases and 6 bases, with 14 bases remaining between them. This chain's CDR3 is CASSEWGQGSEQYF. The CDR3 nucleotides are TGTGCCAGCAGTGAATGGGGTCAGGGGAGCGAGCAGTACTTC.